These 29 T cell receptor beta chains came from one sample sequenced in a study of monozygotic twins with inflammatory bowel disease. TCRdb reprocessed the 5' RACE reads, with one entry per CDR3 protein and no DNA. This table holds 150,000 or so distinct CDR3 sequences. The source material was blood. The receptors come from a human donor with ulcerative colitis or Crohn's disease, or a healthy co-twin of an affected twin (not recorded which).

The chain carries TRBV29-1 and TRBJ2-5. Looked up from germline, CDR1 is SQVTM and CDR2 is ANQGSEA. The CDR3 consists of 12 residues. The CDR3 is CSVDEGGETQYF.

The rearrangement joins TRBV7-2 to TRBJ1-3; the D call from TCRdb, TRBD1, cannot be confirmed without DNA. This CDR3 has 14 amino acids. The V gene's germline CDR1 is SGHTA and CDR2 FQGNSA. The CDR3 is CASSTGGPGNTIYF.

The V and J genes are TRBV9 and TRBJ2-3. The CDR3 is 15 amino acids. Per the germline V gene, CDR1 is SGDLS and CDR2 is YYNGEE. CDR3 amino acids: CASSVGGIGTDTQYF.

This sequence joins TRBV12-3 or TRBV12-4 and TRBJ2-7. The CDR3 sequence is 12 residues long. The CDR3 loop is CASSFGRYEQYF.

The CDR3 spells CASSLSGYEYSGRNEDPTDTQYF. The gene calls are TRBV7-2 and TRBJ2-3; absent DNA, TCRdb's TRBD2 call cannot be checked. There are 23 residues in the CDR3. Per germline, CDR1 SGHTA and CDR2 FQGNSA.

This sequence joins TRBV7-3 and TRBJ2-3; TCRdb designates TRBD2, a call that cannot be tested without DNA. The CDR3 covers 21 residues. Germline CDR1 reads SGHTA; CDR2 reads FQGTGA. The CDR3 loop is CASSPVGSSGRVLWSTDTQYF.

V is TRBV7-2 and J is TRBJ2-3. CDR1 and CDR2 (germline): SGHTA, FQGNSA. The CDR3 consists of 17 residues. This CDR3 is CASRRRSGQRSTDTQYF.

The V and J genes are TRBV3-1 and TRBJ1-5; as DNA is missing, the TRBD1 call by TCRdb cannot be tested. This CDR3 is 14 amino acids long. Germline lookup yields CDR1 LGHDT and CDR2 YNNKEL (reference sequence). The CDR3: CASSLDRVNQPQHF. Full variable domain (remainder filled in from reference TRBV3-1 and TRBJ1-5): DTAVSQTPKYLVTQMGNDKSIKCEQNLGHDTMYWYKQDSKKFLKIMFSYNNKELIINETVPNRFSPKSPDKAHLNLHINSLELGDSAVYFCASSLDRVNQPQHFGDGTRLSIL.

This rearrangement joins TRBV5-6 to TRBJ1-5; TCRdb designates TRBD1, a call that cannot be tested without DNA. Germline loops: CDR1 SGHDT, CDR2 YYEEEE. The CDR3 covers 14 residues. CDR3 sequence: CASSFGTVDQPQHF.

This chain links TRBV20-1 with TRBJ1-5; no DNA is available, so the TRBD1 call from TCRdb remains unchecked. The CDR3 runs to 14 residues. Germline assignment: CDR1 DFQATT and CDR2 SNEGSKA (reference sequence). CDR3 amino acids: CSALWGGGNQRQHF.

The V gene is TRBV6-2 or TRBV6-3, the J gene TRBJ2-7; TCRdb calls TRBD2, which cannot be checked without DNA. The CDR3 consists of 13 residues. The germline V gene has CDR1 MNHEY and CDR2 SVGEGT. This chain's CDR3 is CATRLAGAYEQYF.

The V and J genes are TRBV6-1 and TRBJ2-1; TCRdb lists TRBD1, though no DNA is available to test this call. The CDR3 extends over 17 amino acids. CDR1 is MNHNS and CDR2 is SASEGT in the germline V gene. The CDR3 loop reads CASRRNSLGTIYNEQFF.

The rearrangement uses TRBV11-2 and TRBJ2-1; there is no DNA to check the TCRdb D call of TRBD1. The CDR3 sequence is 16 residues long. Germline V gene lookup returns CDR1 SGHAT and CDR2 FQNNGV. The CDR3 sequence is CASSLRVGGSYNEQFF.

The V and J genes are TRBV18 and TRBJ1-4. This CDR3 contains 14 residues. Germline loops: CDR1 KGHSH, CDR2 LQKENI. The chain's CDR3 is CASSPGVSNEKLFF.

V usage is TRBV7-2 and J usage is TRBJ2-7; TCRdb indicates TRBD1, and absent DNA this call remains unverified. This CDR3 has 15 amino acids. Germline lookup yields CDR1 SGHTA and CDR2 FQGNSA. The CDR3 loop reads CASSLPGSFSYEQYF.

This chain connects TRBV5-6 to TRBJ1-1; as DNA is missing, the TRBD1 call by TCRdb cannot be tested. The CDR3 is 14 amino acids. The germline gives CDR1 SGHDT, CDR2 YYEEEE. The CDR3 reads CASSFGRGDTEAFF.

The chain recombines TRBV3-1 with TRBJ1-1. This CDR3 comprises 15 residues. Germline-derived CDR1 and CDR2 are LGHDT and YNNKEL (reference sequence). The CDR3 protein is CASSSESRKNTEAFF.

This rearrangement joins TRBV12-3 or TRBV12-4 to TRBJ2-1; checking the TCRdb D call of TRBD2 is not possible without DNA. The CDR3 runs 16 residues. The CDR3 loop reads CASSPGLQFYDNEQFF.

The V call is TRBV18, the J call TRBJ2-7. The germline V gene has CDR1 KGHSH and CDR2 LQKENI. The CDR3 totals 18 residues. CDR3 loop: CASSLNGNSRVSSYEQYF.

The chain carries TRBV19 and TRBJ1-1; TCRdb returns TRBD1, unconfirmable since there is no DNA. Germline CDR1 is LNHDA and CDR2 is SQIVND (reference sequence). The CDR3 covers 15 residues. This chain's CDR3 is CASSISYRGNTEAFF. Complete variable domain (other parts from reference TRBV19 and TRBJ1-1): DGGITQSPKYLFRKEGQNVTLSCEQNLNHDAMYWYRQDPGQGLRLIYYSQIVNDFQKGDIAEGYSVSREKKESFPLTVTSAQKNPTAFYLCASSISYRGNTEAFFGQGTRLTVV.

This rearrangement joins TRBV7-2 to TRBJ1-2. The CDR3 is 13 residues long. The V gene's germline CDR1 is SGHTA and CDR2 FQGNSA. CDR3 in amino acids: CASSLVEGRGYTF. Together with reference TRBV7-2 and TRBJ1-2, the CDR3 gives the full variable domain: GAGVSQSPSNKVTEKGKDVELRCDPISGHTALYWYRQSLGQGLEFLIYFQGNSAPDKSGLPSDRFSAERTGGSVSTLTIQRTQQEDSAVYLCASSLVEGRGYTFGSGTRLTVV.

The genes are TRBV4-3 and TRBJ2-2. The CDR3 contains 14 residues. The germline V gene has CDR1 LGHNA and CDR2 YSLEER. The CDR3 loop reads CASSQELVTGELFF.

V usage is TRBV6-2 or TRBV6-3 and J usage is TRBJ2-3; without DNA, the TCRdb call of TRBD2 cannot be checked. Germline-derived CDR1 and CDR2 are MNHEY and SVGEGT. CDR3 size: 15 residues. This CDR3 is CASLTRTSGGHTQYF.

The chain combines TRBV5-8 with TRBJ2-2; TCRdb's D call, TRBD2, is unchecked because there is no DNA. The CDR3 is 14 amino acids. The germline gives CDR1 SGHTS, CDR2 YDEGEE. This chain's CDR3 is CASSSTSGTGELFF.

V gene TRBV20-1 combines with J gene TRBJ1-1; the TRBD1 assignment by TCRdb is unverifiable without DNA. Germline V gives CDR1 DFQATT, CDR2 SNEGSKA (reference sequence). This CDR3 region has 14 residues. CDR3 protein: CSARRTGSNTEAFF.

The chain joins TRBV20-1 to TRBJ2-3. CDR1 DFQATT and CDR2 SNEGSKA come from the germline V gene (reference sequence). The CDR3 runs to 16 residues. The CDR3 sequence is CSASPSYGASTDTQYF.

The chain has TRBV7-2 and TRBJ2-3; the TRBD2 assignment by TCRdb is unverifiable without DNA. The germline V gene has CDR1 SGHTA and CDR2 FQGNSA. The CDR3 is 16 residues long. The CDR3 here is CASSFAGGGSWDTQYF.

The CDR3 loop is CASMDRGTDTQYF. V and J are TRBV5-1 and TRBJ2-3; TCRdb names TRBD1, which stays unverified in the absence of DNA. Germline V gene data show CDR1 as SGHRS and CDR2 as YFSETQ. The CDR3 extends over 13 amino acids.

V is TRBV7-3 and J is TRBJ2-2; the TCRdb D gene call, TRBD2, has no DNA to confirm it. The CDR3 length is 13 residues. CDR1 is SGHTA and CDR2 is FQGTGA in the germline V gene. CDR3 in amino acids: CASSPLATGELFF.